This entry lists 21 T cell receptor beta chains sequenced from one sample in a study of T cells in tuberculosis. The data were produced by immunoSEQ multiplex PCR, yet TCRdb's version contains in-frame clones alone and is incomplete. This table has tens of thousands of clones, 85% to 95% appearing once. The sample consisted of PBMCs. The receptors were gathered from a donor aged 10-29 years with latent tuberculosis or without tuberculosis infection. Some clones in this sample may be carry-over from other donors' samples.

This clone was recorded a few times. This rearrangement joins TRBV11-2 to TRBJ2-1, with TRBD2 matching over 10 bases. CDR1 and CDR2 from the germline V gene are SGHAT and FQNNGV. V shed 2 bases, J shed 9 bases, and the junction held 7 bases outside the gene matches. This CDR3 has 15 residues. CDR3 amino acids: CASSLRLAGASEQFF. The CDR3 bases are TGTGCCAGCAGCTTAAGGCTAGCGGGAGCTAGTGAGCAGTTCTTC.

The chain combines TRBV14 with TRBJ2-2, with D maybe TRBD2 (5 bases). CDR1 is SGHDN and CDR2 is FVKESK in the germline V gene. V was pared by 4 bases and J by 7 bases, with 13 bases between. CDR3 length: 14 amino acids. CDR3 protein: CASSPTRAGGELFF. In DNA, the CDR3 is TGTGCCAGCAGCCCGACCCGGGCGGGCGGGGAGCTGTTTTTT. Full variable domain (outside the CDR3, taken from reference TRBV14 and TRBJ2-2): EAGVTQFPSHSVIEKGQTVTLRCDPISGHDNLYWYRRVMGKEIKFLLHFVKESKQDESGMPNNRFLAERTGGTYSTLKVQPAELEDSGVYFCASSPTRAGGELFFGEGSRLTVL.

The chain has TRBV6-6 and TRBJ1-6, with D possibly TRBD1 on 6 matching bases. The germline V and J ends were trimmed by 5 bases and 7 bases, with 12 bases remaining between them. The CDR3 loop spans 14 amino acids. CDR1 MNHNY and CDR2 SVGAGI come from the germline V gene (reference sequence). CDR3 DNA: TGTGCCAGCAGTCCAAGAACAGGGAATTCACCCCTCCACTTT. It specifies CASSPRTGNSPLHF.

This clone was seen a single time. For the CDR3, the DNA is TGTGCCAGTAGTATAGGGGGGGTCGACGGCTACACCTTC. It encodes CASSIGGVDGYTF. V is TRBV19 and J is TRBJ1-2, with D perhaps matching TRBD1 (5 bases). Between the trimmed V and J ends, which lost 1 base and 8 bases, there was a span of 11 bases. Per germline, CDR1 LNHDA and CDR2 SQIVND (reference sequence). The CDR3 covers 13 residues.

The rearrangement joins TRBV9 to TRBJ2-7; possibly TRBD1 for D (6 bases). The germline CDR1 and CDR2 sequences are SGDLS and YYNGEE. V lost 0 bases, J lost 2 bases, and 9 bases lay in between. The CDR3 runs to 14 residues. This CDR3 reads CASSVATGPYEQYF. CDR3 nucleotides: TGTGCCAGCAGCGTAGCTACAGGGCCCTACGAGCAGTACTTC.

The V and J genes are TRBV5-3 and TRBJ2-3, with 12 bases aligning to TRBD2. TRBV5-3 is treated as an ORF (open reading frame) with a function not yet certain. The CDR3 consists of 17 residues. The ends lost 6 bases at V and 7 bases at J; junction bases unmatched: 15. The CDR3 coding sequence is TGTGCCAGAACAAGGGGACTAGCGGGTCTCGAATGGAATACGCAGTATTTT. It encodes CARTRGLAGLEWNTQYF.

This clone came up once. This sequence joins TRBV5-6 and TRBJ1-2; 7 bases are shared with TRBD1. Germline V gene data show CDR1 as SGHDT and CDR2 as YYEEEE. With V trimmed by 4 bases and J by 8 bases, 8 bases remained unmatched. The CDR3 is 13 residues long. DNA of the CDR3: TGTGCCAGCAGCCGGACAGGCGCTGAAGGCTACACCTTC. Its translation is CASSRTGAEGYTF.

The V gene is TRBV6-5, the J gene TRBJ2-5; D gene ambiguous. V lost 9 bases to trimming and J lost 0 bases, with 17 bases between them. CDR1 and CDR2 (germline): MNHEY, SVGAGI. This CDR3 is built from 15 residues. This CDR3 reads CASRRRPKNQETQYF. The CDR3 nucleotides read TGTGCCAGTCGAAGGAGACCAAAGAACCAAGAGACCCAGTACTTC.

The chain employs TRBV18 and TRBJ2-3; 7 bases map to TRBD2. The V segment lost 3 bases and the J segment 2 bases; nucleotides outside the gene matches: 2. Looked up from germline, CDR1 is KGHSH and CDR2 is LQKENI. This CDR3 comprises 14 residues. DNA of the CDR3: TGTGCCAGCTCACCGGGGGGGAACACAGATACGCAGTATTTT. Translating gives CASSPGGNTDTQYF.

The V gene is TRBV7-2, the J gene TRBJ2-3; 14 bases line up with TRBD2. From germline, CDR1 is SGHTA and CDR2 FQGNSA. J gave up 6 bases and V 5 bases, and 7 bases lay outside the gene matches. The CDR3 length is 16 residues. The CDR3 loop reads CASSPQGLAGVDTQYF. The CDR3 region has the DNA TGTGCCAGCAGCCCCCAGGGACTAGCGGGGGTGGATACGCAGTATTTT.

The chain is built from TRBV13 and TRBJ2-7; 9 nucleotides match TRBD1. CDR3 length equals 16 residues. The V and J ends lost 0 bases and 3 bases, in that order; junction bases with no gene match: 6. Germline values: CDR1 PRHDT, CDR2 FYEKMQ (reference sequence). CDR3 loop: CASSLGGTGLDYEQYF. The CDR3 nucleotides read TGTGCCAGCAGCTTAGGCGGGACAGGGTTGGACTACGAGCAGTACTTC.

This chain uses TRBV7-2 with TRBJ1-4; D is possibly TRBD1 (6 bases). The CDR3 loop spans 14 amino acids. V was clipped by 1 base and J by 8 bases, with 11 bases between them. Germline lookup yields CDR1 SGHTA and CDR2 FQGNSA. This CDR3 is CASSLVGAQEKLFF. DNA for the CDR3: TGTGCCAGCAGCTTAGTGGGGGCGCAGGAAAAACTGTTTTTT.

This sequence joins TRBV5-1 and TRBJ2-2; D not certain. The germline CDR1 and CDR2 sequences are SGHRS and YFSETQ. Between the trimmed V and J ends, which lost 4 bases and 4 bases, there was a span of 14 bases. The CDR3 has 15 amino acids. This CDR3 is CASSGNLGPTGELFF. The CDR3 coding sequence is TGCGCCAGCAGCGGCAACCTTGGGCCCACCGGGGAGCTGTTTTTT.

J is TRBJ2-7 and V is TRBV11-2; TRBD1 aligns across 9 bases. The germline gives CDR1 SGHAT, CDR2 FQNNGV. The CDR3 loop spans 16 amino acids. Trimming removed 2 bases from V and 0 bases from J; junction bases left unmatched: 5. The CDR3 sequence: CASSLHSDRGSYEQYF. In DNA, the CDR3 is TGTGCCAGCAGCTTACACTCGGACAGGGGCTCCTACGAGCAGTACTTC.

V and J are TRBV15 and TRBJ2-2, with D possibly being TRBD1 (5 bases). The CDR3 length is 15 residues. CDR1 LNHNV and CDR2 YYDKDF come from the germline V gene (reference sequence). V lost 0 bases and J 7 bases, leaving 12 bases between the germline ends. As DNA, the CDR3 is TGTGCCACCAGCAGAGATACCAGGGCTGGCGGGGAGCTGTTTTTT. Residues: CATSRDTRAGGELFF.

CDR3 DNA: TGTGCCAGCAGCGTAGAGGCGGCAAGCTCCTACAATGAGCAGTTCTTC. Its translation: CASSVEAASSYNEQFF. This chain connects TRBV9 to TRBJ2-1; no definite D call. This CDR3 is 16 amino acids long. Per the germline V gene, CDR1 is SGDLS and CDR2 is YYNGEE. The V end lost 0 bases, the J end lost 0 bases, and 10 bases lay between the germline ends.

This clone was observed a single time. The genes are TRBV29-1 and TRBJ1-1; D might be TRBD1 (6 bases). CDR3 length equals 12 residues. Trimming stripped 6 bases from V and 6 bases from J, with 14 bases between. The germline gives CDR1 SQVTM, CDR2 ANQGSEA. CDR3 DNA sequence: TGCAGCGTCGTCACAGGGAGCGCTGAAGCTTTCTTT. Amino acids: CSVVTGSAEAFF.

The chain combines TRBV5-1 with TRBJ1-1; D is uncertain. CDR3 length: 13 residues. V was clipped by 4 bases and J by 0 bases, with 7 bases between them. Germline CDR1 and CDR2: SGHRS and YFSETQ. The DNA for the CDR3 is TGCGCCAGCAGCCCCGGGGTGAACACTGAAGCTTTCTTT. This gives the protein CASSPGVNTEAFF.

The J gene is TRBJ1-1, the V gene TRBV9; 9 nucleotides align to TRBD1. Unmatched junction bases numbered 4, after V lost 3 bases and J lost 4 bases. The CDR3 sequence is 14 residues long. From germline, CDR1 is SGDLS and CDR2 YYNGEE. The DNA of the CDR3 is TGTGCCAGCAGCGCCTGGGACAGGGTCACTGAAGCTTTCTTT. Protein sequence: CASSAWDRVTEAFF.

This chain connects TRBV7-2 to TRBJ1-1, with D tentatively TRBD1 (6 bases). The V gene's germline CDR1 is SGHTA and CDR2 FQGNSA. The CDR3 extends over 13 amino acids. The V end was cut by 2 bases, the J end by 8 bases, with 12 bases between. DNA of the CDR3: TGTGCCAGCAGCTTAAACAGGGTGTCAGAAGCTTTCTTT. Protein: CASSLNRVSEAFF.

The chain couples TRBV7-2 to TRBJ2-5; a weak D match, TRBD2 (5 bases). This CDR3 spans 12 amino acids. Germline values: CDR1 SGHTA, CDR2 FQGNSA. The V gene lost 7 bases and the J gene lost 7 bases, with 13 bases spanning the gap. The CDR3 DNA reads TGTGCCAGCACCGAACGGGGTGGGACCCAGTACTTC. Amino acid sequence: CASTERGGTQYF.